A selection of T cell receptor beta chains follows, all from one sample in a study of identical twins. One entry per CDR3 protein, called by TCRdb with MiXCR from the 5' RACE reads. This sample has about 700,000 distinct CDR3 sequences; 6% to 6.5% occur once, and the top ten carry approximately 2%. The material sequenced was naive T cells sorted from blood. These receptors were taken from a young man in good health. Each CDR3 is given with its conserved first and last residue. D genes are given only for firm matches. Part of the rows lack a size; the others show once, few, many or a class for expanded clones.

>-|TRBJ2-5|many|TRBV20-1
CSARAGGFGETQYF
TGCAGTGCTAGAGCAGGGGGGTTTGGAGAGACCCAGTACTTC
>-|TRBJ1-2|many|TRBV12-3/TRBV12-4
CASSHTGSNYGYTF
TGTGCCAGCAGTCACACCGGGAGTAACTATGGCTACACCTTC
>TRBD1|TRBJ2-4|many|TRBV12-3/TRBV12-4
CASSFTYAGTADKNIQYF
TGTGCCAGCAGTTTTACCTACGCCGGGACAGCTGACAAAAACATTCAGTACTTC
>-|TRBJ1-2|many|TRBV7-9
CASSSQAVAYGYTF
TGTGCCAGCAGCTCACAGGCGGTGGCCTATGGCTACACCTTC
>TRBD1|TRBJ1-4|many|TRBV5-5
CASSVGTGVIEKLFF
TGTGCCAGCAGCGTCGGGACAGGGGTAATTGAAAAACTGTTTTTT
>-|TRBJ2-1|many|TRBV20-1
CSAPPGSGFVTHEQFF
TGCAGTGCTCCCCCCGGGAGCGGATTTGTGACCCATGAGCAGTTCTTC
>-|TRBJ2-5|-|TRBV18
CASLTRETQYF
TGTGCCAGCCTGACTCGCGAGACCCAGTACTTC
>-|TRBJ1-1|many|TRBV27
CASSLRPGRMNTEAFF
TGTGCCAGCAGTTTAAGGCCGGGACGGATGAACACTGAAGCTTTCTTT
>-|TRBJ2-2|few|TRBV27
CASSLSGYDTGELFF
TGTGCCAGCAGTTTGTCGGGGTACGACACCGGGGAGCTGTTTTTT
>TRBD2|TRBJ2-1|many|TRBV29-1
CSVIVGRVGEQFF
TGCAGCGTTATTGTAGGGAGGGTTGGTGAGCAGTTCTTC
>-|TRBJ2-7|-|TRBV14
CASSQDGRPYEQYF
TGTGCCAGCAGCCAGGACGGCAGACCCTACGAGCAGTACTTC
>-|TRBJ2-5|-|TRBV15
CATSSGIPQETQYF
TGTGCCACCAGCTCCGGGATTCCCCAAGAGACCCAGTACTTC
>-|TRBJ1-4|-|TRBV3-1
CASSQEGEKLFF
TGTGCCAGCAGCCAAGAAGGTGAAAAACTGTTTTTT
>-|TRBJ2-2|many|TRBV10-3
CAISESFGTGELFF
TGTGCCATCAGTGAGTCCTTTGGCACCGGGGAGCTGTTTTTT
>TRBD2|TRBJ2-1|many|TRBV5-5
CASSLANGLAVNEQFF
TGTGCCAGCAGCTTGGCAAACGGACTAGCGGTCAATGAGCAGTTCTTC
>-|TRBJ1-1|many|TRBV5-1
CASKGMGPEAFF
TGCGCCAGCAAGGGGATGGGGCCTGAAGCTTTCTTT
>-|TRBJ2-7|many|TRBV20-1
CSARVSGTFYEQYF
TGCAGTGCTAGAGTTTCCGGGACTTTCTACGAGCAGTACTTC
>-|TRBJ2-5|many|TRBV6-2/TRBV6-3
CASSYPDYQETQYF
TGTGCCAGCAGTTACCCGGACTACCAAGAGACCCAGTACTTC
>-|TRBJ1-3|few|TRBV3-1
CASSQGRHSGNTIYF
TGTGCCAGCAGCCAGGGCAGACACTCTGGAAACACCATATATTTT
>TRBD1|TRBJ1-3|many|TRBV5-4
CASSSDRLGGNTIYF
TGTGCCAGCAGCTCGGACAGGCTTGGGGGAAACACCATATATTTT
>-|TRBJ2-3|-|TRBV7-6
CASSHGRGSTDTQYF
TGTGCCAGCAGCCACGGACGAGGGAGCACAGATACGCAGTATTTT
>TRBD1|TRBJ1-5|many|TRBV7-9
CASSLGQGLNQPQHF
TGTGCCAGCAGCCTGGGACAGGGGCTAAACCAGCCCCAGCATTTT
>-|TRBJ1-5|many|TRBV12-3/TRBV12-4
CASSPPGTNNEPQHF
TGTGCCAGCAGTCCCCCCGGGACGAATAATGAGCCCCAGCATTTT
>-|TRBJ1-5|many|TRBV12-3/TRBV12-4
CASSSSGNQPQHF
TGTGCCAGCAGTTCCTCGGGTAATCAGCCCCAGCATTTT
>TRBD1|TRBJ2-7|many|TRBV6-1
CASSQLSRDRLTYEQYF
TGTGCCAGCAGCCAGCTTTCCCGGGACAGGCTAACCTACGAGCAGTACTTC
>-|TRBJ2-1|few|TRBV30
CAWGTAQNEQFF
TGTGCCTGGGGGACTGCTCAAAATGAGCAGTTCTTC
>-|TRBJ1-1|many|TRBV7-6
CASSESRENTEAFF
TGTGCCAGCAGCGAAAGCAGGGAAAACACTGAAGCTTTCTTT
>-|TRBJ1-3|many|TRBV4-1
CASSQGAGNRGNTIYF
TGCGCCAGCAGCCAAGGTGCAGGGAATCGTGGAAACACCATATATTTT